This entry lists 14 T cell receptor beta chains sequenced from one sample in a study of blood T cell repertoires in COVID-19. Sequencing was performed with immunoSEQ multiplex PCR; in TCRdb, only in-frame clones are kept and a portion is missing. The repertoire holds roughly 65,000 clones, with roughly 86% as singletons. Sequencing was carried out using peripheral blood. The receptors come from a man between 45 and 60 years old with acute or convalescent COVID-19.

The rearrangement links TRBV19 to TRBJ1-2; D perhaps matches TRBD1 (5 bases). This CDR3 is 13 amino acids long. V was pared by 7 bases and J by 8 bases, with 17 bases between. Germline loops: CDR1 LNHDA, CDR2 SQIVND (reference sequence). In DNA, the CDR3 is TGTGCCAGTAACAAGGCCCTAGGGGTCGGCTACACCTTC. Amino acids: CASNKALGVGYTF.

The V call is TRBV5-1, the J call TRBJ2-7, with D perhaps TRBD1 (6 bases). Germline CDR1 and CDR2: SGHRS and YFSETQ. The CDR3 loop spans 13 amino acids. V dropped 4 bases and J dropped 1 base, with 9 bases sitting between them. CDR3 in DNA: TGCGCCAGCAGCCTCACAGGGTCCTACGAGCAGTACTTC. Amino acid sequence: CASSLTGSYEQYF.

The gene calls are TRBV19 and TRBJ1-1, with TRBD1 matching over 7 bases. This CDR3 contains 18 residues. CDR1 LNHDA and CDR2 SQIVND come from the germline V gene (reference sequence). J was trimmed by 2 bases and V by 5 bases; bases with no gene match: 17. The CDR3 spells CASSPGGGTVWGNTEAFF. The DNA for the CDR3 is TGTGCCAGTAGTCCGGGCGGTGGGACAGTTTGGGGAAACACTGAAGCTTTCTTT.

The rearrangement uses TRBV9 and TRBJ2-3; 14 bases are shared with TRBD2. V lost 0 bases and J lost 2; bases outside the gene matches: 2. Germline lookup yields CDR1 SGDLS and CDR2 YYNGEE. The CDR3 sequence is 17 residues long. The CDR3 DNA follows: TGTGCCAGCAGCGTAGGGACTAGCGGGGGGCACACAGATACGCAGTATTTT. It specifies CASSVGTSGGHTDTQYF.

The chain employs TRBV9 and TRBJ2-3; D may be TRBD2 (5 bases). Trimming cost V 0 bases and J 4 bases, with 9 bases left between them. The CDR3 contains 14 residues. Germline CDR1 reads SGDLS; CDR2 reads YYNGEE. The CDR3 DNA sequence: TGTGCCAGCAGCGTAGCGGGATGGGCAGATACGCAGTATTTT. This sequence encodes CASSVAGWADTQYF.

This chain joins TRBV27 and TRBJ1-6; 7 nucleotides match TRBD1. V trimming: 6 bases; J trimming: 7 bases; junction bases outside the gene matches: 6. The CDR3 has 14 residues. The germline V gene encodes CDR1 MNHEY and CDR2 SMNVEV (reference sequence). The CDR3 DNA follows: TGTGCCAGCAGCCCGGACAGGAGAAATTCACCCCTCCACTTT. It yields the protein CASSPDRRNSPLHF.

The chain is built from TRBV6-5 and TRBJ2-7; D possibly corresponds to TRBD1 (6 bases). Germline lookup yields CDR1 MNHEY and CDR2 SVGAGI. The CDR3 totals 12 residues. V lost 2 bases and J lost 6, with 8 bases in between. The CDR3 DNA follows: TGTGCCAGCAGTTACGAAGGGGGCGAGCAGTACTTC. This gives the protein CASSYEGGEQYF.

CDR3 sequence reads: CASSSPGQGADEQYF. CDR3 DNA: TGTGCCAGTAGCTCCCCGGGACAGGGGGCCGACGAGCAGTACTTC. This chain links TRBV19 with TRBJ2-7; TRBD1 aligns across 12 bases. V lost 6 bases, J lost 5 bases, and 8 bases stayed unmatched. Per the germline V gene, CDR1 is LNHDA and CDR2 is SQIVND (reference sequence). The CDR3 has 15 residues.

The chain uses TRBV19 and TRBJ2-7; the match to TRBD2 covers 7 bases. The ends lost 5 bases at V and 1 base at J; junction bases unmatched: 5. The CDR3 sequence is 14 residues long. CDR1 LNHDA and CDR2 SQIVND come from the germline V gene (reference sequence). The CDR3 nucleotides are TGTGCCAGTAGTGTTTGGCGGGAGTCCTACGAGCAGTACTTC. Protein product: CASSVWRESYEQYF.

This clone was observed once. The chain recombines TRBV6-1 with TRBJ2-1; 9 nucleotides agree with TRBD1. There are 15 residues in the CDR3. V gave up 1 base and J gave up 4 bases; unmatched junction bases: 2. From germline, CDR1 is MNHNS and CDR2 SASEGT. In DNA, the CDR3 is TGTGCCAGCAGTGAAGGTGGGACAGGGTACAATGAGCAGTTCTTC. Its translation: CASSEGGTGYNEQFF.

The rearrangement links TRBV6-6 to TRBJ1-2, with D possibly matching TRBD1 (5 bases). This CDR3 region has 12 residues. Trimming removed 5 bases at V and 8 bases at J, with 12 bases between. Germline loops: CDR1 MNHNY, CDR2 SVGAGI (reference sequence). The CDR3 coding sequence is TGTGCCAGCAGTCCGCGACAGATGGGCTACACCTTC. Residues: CASSPRQMGYTF.

This clone was recorded a few times. V gene TRBV5-4 combines with J gene TRBJ2-6; D is ambiguous. The CDR3 extends over 13 amino acids. CDR1 is SGHNT, CDR2 YYREEE, per germline (reference sequence). Trimming removed 2 bases at V and 4 bases at J, with 4 bases between. For the CDR3, the DNA is TGTGCCAGCAGCTTAGCCGGGGCCAACGTCCTGACTTTC. Residues: CASSLAGANVLTF.

This rearrangement joins TRBV2 to TRBJ2-2, with D perhaps matching TRBD1 (6 bases). Germline lookup yields CDR1 SNHLY and CDR2 FYNNEI. This CDR3 contains 14 residues. V was cut by 6 bases and J by 8 bases, with 16 bases left in between. The CDR3 DNA is TGTGCCAGCAGCGATCGTTCCAGGGGTGGGGAGCTGTTTTTT. Translated: CASSDRSRGGELFF. Drawing the rest from reference TRBV2 and TRBJ2-2, the complete variable domain is EPEVTQTPSHQVTQMGQEVILRCVPISNHLYFYWYRQILGQKVEFLVSFYNNEISEKSEIFDDQFSVERPDGSNFTLKIRSTKLEDSAMYFCASSDRSRGGELFFGEGSRLTVL.

The V gene is TRBV7-3, the J gene TRBJ2-4; TRBD1 aligns across 8 bases. The CDR3 sequence is 16 residues long. Germline trimming cut 1 base from V and 5 bases from J; bases unmatched to any gene: 7. CDR1 is SGHTA and CDR2 is FQGTGA in the germline V gene. This CDR3 reads CASSLKSGTGQNIQYF. The CDR3 bases are TGTGCCAGCAGCTTAAAGTCCGGGACAGGACAAAACATTCAGTACTTC. Drawing the rest from reference TRBV7-3 and TRBJ2-4, the complete variable domain is GAGVSQTPSNKVTEKGKYVELRCDPISGHTALYWYRQSLGQGPEFLIYFQGTGAADDSGLPNDRFFAVRPEGSVSTLKIQRTERGDSAVYLCASSLKSGTGQNIQYFGAGTRLSVL.